This T cell receptor beta chain stems from a study of early T cells in non-severe SARS-CoV-2 infection. In the study overall: With bulk RNA from unsorted whole blood as input, sequencing yielded unpaired chains.

This clonotype was seen only a few times. The antigen is undetermined. The TCR library protocol attached unique molecular identifiers to the individual cDNA molecules. One entry per CDR3 protein results from TCRdb running MiXCR on the 5' RACE reads. This repertoire shows about 62,000 distinct CDR3 sequences, 8% to 10% found once; its top ten account for roughly 1.2%. General study results and limits: The study's VDJdb matching favored anti-spike CD8 responses and missed private and CD4 specificities.

The V gene end was trimmed by 6 bases and the J gene end by 3 bases; junction bases not matched to a gene: 8. Germline CDR1 is MNHNY and CDR2 is SVGAGI (reference sequence). The CDR3 covers 15 residues. The TCR comes from an adult who was a healthcare worker with PCR-confirmed SARS-CoV-2 infection or an uninfected control (not recorded which). Sequencing was done on a sample of whole blood. The gene calls are TRBV6-6 and TRBJ2-5; 9 nucleotides align to TRBD1. The CDR3 nucleotides read TGTGCCAGCAGCCGACGACAGGGGGTCGAAGAGACCCAGTACTTC. Translation: CASSRRQGVEETQYF.